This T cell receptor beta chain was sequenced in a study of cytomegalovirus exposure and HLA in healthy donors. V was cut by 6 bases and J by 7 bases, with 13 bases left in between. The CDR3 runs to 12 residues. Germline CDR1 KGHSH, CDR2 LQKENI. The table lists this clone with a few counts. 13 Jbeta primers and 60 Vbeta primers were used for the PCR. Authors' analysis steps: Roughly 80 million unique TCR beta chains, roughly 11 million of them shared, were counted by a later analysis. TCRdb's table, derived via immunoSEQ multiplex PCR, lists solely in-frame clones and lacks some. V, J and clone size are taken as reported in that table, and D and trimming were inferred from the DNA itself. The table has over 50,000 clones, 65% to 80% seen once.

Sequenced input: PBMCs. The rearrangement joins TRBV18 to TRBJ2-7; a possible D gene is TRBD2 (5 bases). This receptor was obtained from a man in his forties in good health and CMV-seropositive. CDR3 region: CASSQYEREQYF. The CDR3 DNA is TGTGCCAGCTCTCAGTACGAGCGGGAGCAGTACTTC.